The sequence of this T cell receptor beta chain was determined in a study of shared clonotypes between healthy human individuals. J was trimmed by 3 bases and V by 2 bases; bases with no gene match: 2. Germline CDR1 MDHEN, CDR2 SYDVKM. This CDR3 region has 15 residues. Produced via immunoSEQ multiplex PCR; TCRdb's table is partial and in-frame only. The sample holds 330,000 or so clones, around four fifths seen once. The chain joins TRBV28 to TRBJ2-1, with TRBD2 matching 9 bases. Specimen: memory CD4+ T cells sorted from blood. Subset defined: CD45RA-negative fraction. The sequence was collected from a man between 25 and 39 years old in good health. The CDR3 DNA follows: TGTGCCAGCAGTTTACCTAGCGGGAACTACAATGAGCAGTTCTTC. Translated: CASSLPSGNYNEQFF.